Sequencing of this T cell receptor beta chain was carried out in a study of blood T cell repertoires in COVID-19. In the authors' methods: By means of reference gene primer amplification, nucleated cell counts were estimated. TCRdb's table, derived via immunoSEQ multiplex PCR, lists solely in-frame clones and lacks some. V, J and clone size are taken as reported in that table, and D and trimming were inferred from the DNA itself. In the table there are some 390,000 clones, about 87% of which are singletons. Patients at the Seattle site were enrolled during active infection and followed longitudinally. The J segment lost 4 bases and the V segment lost 2 bases, leaving 4 bases of the junction unmatched. The CDR3 covers 15 residues. Germline CDR1 is SGHTA and CDR2 is FQGNSA.

This TCR was recovered from a woman between 55 and 75 years old with COVID-19, enrolled during active disease. This sequence joins TRBV7-2 and TRBJ2-2; 7 bases fit TRBD2. The sequencing input was peripheral blood. CDR3 in DNA: TGTGCCAGCAGCTTAACCGGGGGGATCACCGGGGAGCTGTTTTTT. Its protein product is CASSLTGGITGELFF.